A single sample is the source of the 21 T cell receptor beta chains below, sequenced in a study of cytomegalovirus exposure and HLA in healthy donors. In the PCR, 60 Vbeta and 13 Jbeta primers were used. Clones were read by immunoSEQ multiplex PCR, and TCRdb kept only the in-frame ones, dropping some. The table shows 120,000 to 150,000 clones, with 73% occurring only once. Sequencing input: PBMCs. The receptors here all came from a human donor in good health.

This chain joins TRBV2 and TRBJ1-1, with a possible D match to TRBD1 (6 bases). Trimming shortened V by 2 bases and J by 5 bases, and 21 bases separated the two germline ends. The length of the CDR3 is 17 residues. Germline CDR1 SNHLY, CDR2 FYNNEI. The CDR3 loop is CASSEYLFVGGGTEAFF. The CDR3 nucleotides read TGTGCCAGCAGTGAATACTTGTTTGTGGGAGGGGGGACTGAAGCTTTCTTT.

V gene TRBV30 combines with J gene TRBJ2-5, with 16 bases identical to TRBD2. V shed 8 bases, J shed 5 bases, and the junction held 11 bases outside the gene matches. The length of the CDR3 is 16 residues. Germline-derived CDR1 and CDR2 are GTSNPN and SVGIG (reference sequence). The DNA for the CDR3 is TGTGCCAAAAGCAACGGGGGACTAGCGGGAGGGGAGACCCAGTACTTC. It encodes CAKSNGGLAGGETQYF.

The rearrangement links TRBV5-1 to TRBJ1-2; D is undetermined. The germline V gene has CDR1 SGHRS and CDR2 YFSETQ. Between the trimmed V and J ends, which lost 3 bases and 3 bases, there was a span of 18 bases. The CDR3 is 16 residues long. CDR3 DNA sequence: TGCGCCAGCAGCTCCTCACCTAGTCCCGGGGACTATGGCTACACCTTC. This codes for CASSSSPSPGDYGYTF.

This clone occurred a few times. V gene TRBV4-1 combines with J gene TRBJ2-3, with 7 positions matching TRBD2. The CDR3 has 14 amino acids. The ends lost 2 bases at V and 14 bases at J; junction bases unmatched: 13. Germline V gene data show CDR1 as MGHRA and CDR2 as YSYEKL. The DNA of the CDR3 is TGCGCCAGCAGCCAATTAGCGGGTGATCGGCGGTTGTATTTT. Its protein product is CASSQLAGDRRLYF.

The rearrangement uses TRBV11-2 and TRBJ1-1; TRBD1 is a possible D gene (5 bases). The CDR3 is 15 amino acids. V lost 6 bases and J 2 bases, leaving 16 bases between the germline ends. Germline CDR1 SGHAT, CDR2 FQNNGV. DNA for the CDR3: TGTGCCAGCAGAAGTTTCGGGGGAATAAACACTGAAGCTTTCTTT. Protein: CASRSFGGINTEAFF. The whole variable domain, remainder taken from reference TRBV11-2 and TRBJ1-1, is EAGVAQSPRYKIIEKRQSVAFWCNPISGHATLYWYQQILGQGPKLLIQFQNNGVVDDSQLPKDRFSAERLKGVDSTLKIQPAKLEDSAVYLCASRSFGGINTEAFFGQGTRLTVV.

This clone was seen just once. This chain joins TRBV2 and TRBJ1-2; 7 positions match TRBD1. The germline CDR1 and CDR2 sequences are SNHLY and FYNNEI. The ends lost 3 bases at V and 8 bases at J; junction bases unmatched: 9. The CDR3 has 14 amino acids. This chain's CDR3 is CASSDRRTGKGYTF. DNA for the CDR3: TGTGCCAGCAGTGACAGAAGGACAGGCAAAGGCTACACCTTC.

A note on this clone: The junction differs from germline at one of its ends, possibly a read error. V is TRBV9 and J is TRBJ2-3; 9 bases match TRBD1. The CDR3 covers 15 residues. Germline CDR1 SGDLS, CDR2 YYNGEE. The CDR3 region is CASRVQGAGTDTQYF. The CDR3 bases are TGTGCCAGCCGCGTACAGGGGGCGGGCACAGATACGCAGTATTTT. The whole variable domain, filled in from reference TRBV9 and TRBJ2-3, reads DSGVTQTPKHLITATGQRVTLRCSPRSGDLSVYWYQQSLDQGLQFLIQYYNGEERAKGNILERFSAQQFPDLHSELNLSSLELGDSALYFCASRVQGAGTDTQYFGPGTRLTVL.

This chain connects TRBV5-4 to TRBJ1-1, with 7 bases lining up with TRBD1. The germline V gene encodes CDR1 SGHNT and CDR2 YYREEE (reference sequence). The ends lost 4 bases at V and 0 bases at J; junction bases unmatched: 6. CDR3 length equals 15 residues. The CDR3, as DNA: TGTGCCAGCAGCATGACGGACAGGATGAACACTGAAGCTTTCTTT. It codes for CASSMTDRMNTEAFF. The variable domain in full, completed from reference TRBV5-4 and TRBJ1-1, reads ETGVTQSPTHLIKTRGQQVTLRCSSQSGHNTVSWYQQALGQGPQFIFQYYREEENGRGNFPPRFSGLQFPNYSSELNVNALELDDSALYLCASSMTDRMNTEAFFGQGTRLTVV.

The chain combines TRBV7-3 with TRBJ2-5; 14 bases agree with TRBD2. The CDR3 is 16 residues long. Germline trimming cut 5 bases from V and 11 bases from J; bases unmatched to any gene: 13. Germline-derived CDR1 and CDR2 are SGHTA and FQGTGA. CDR3 sequence (DNA): TGTGCCAGCAGCAGAACCGGGACTAGCGGGGGAGGTGAGCAGTACTTC. As protein: CASSRTGTSGGGEQYF.

The rearrangement joins TRBV11-1 to TRBJ2-4; no clear D gene. The germline gives CDR1 SGHAT, CDR2 FQDESV (reference sequence). V lost 7 bases, J lost 0 bases, and 4 bases lay in between. The CDR3 has 12 amino acids. The CDR3 loop is CASTGAKNIQYF. The DNA of the CDR3 is TGTGCCAGCACGGGAGCCAAAAACATTCAGTACTTC.

V is TRBV14 and J is TRBJ2-1; D gene unclear. The CDR3 spans 13 residues. The V gene's germline CDR1 is SGHDN and CDR2 FVKESK. Trimming left V 2 bases short and J 7 bases short, with 9 bases between. The DNA of the CDR3 is TGTGCCAGCAGCCAACCGAACTTTAATGAGCAGTTCTTC. It yields the protein CASSQPNFNEQFF.

J is TRBJ2-1 and V is TRBV5-4; 12 bases fit TRBD2. The germline CDR1 and CDR2 sequences are SGHNT and YYREEE (reference sequence). The junction had 5 bases not matched to a gene; V was cut back by 3 bases and J by 4 bases. The CDR3 is 16 amino acids. The CDR3 reads CASSSPSGRAYNEQFF. The CDR3 coding sequence is TGTGCCAGCAGCTCCCCTAGCGGGAGGGCGTACAATGAGCAGTTCTTC.

The chain has TRBV7-9 and TRBJ1-2, with D hard to call. The V gene's germline CDR1 is SEHNR and CDR2 FQNEAQ (reference sequence). Trimming cost V 4 bases and J 1 base, with 10 bases left between them. The CDR3 contains 14 residues. The CDR3 DNA is TGTGCCAGCAGCTCCTACGGGAATAACTATGGCTACACCTTC. The encoded protein is CASSSYGNNYGYTF.

The rearrangement uses TRBV15 and TRBJ2-5, with D uncertain. Germline CDR1 is LNHNV and CDR2 is YYDKDF (reference sequence). V lost 5 bases to trimming and J lost 2 bases, with 12 bases between them. The CDR3 runs to 14 residues. The CDR3 protein is CATSVPAGQETQYF. The CDR3 nucleotides are TGTGCCACCAGCGTCCCGGCAGGACAAGAGACCCAGTACTTC.

This clone occurred a few times. The rearrangement uses TRBV19 and TRBJ1-1; D unresolved. Germline assignment: CDR1 LNHDA and CDR2 SQIVND (reference sequence). The CDR3 contains 14 residues. V was shortened by 9 bases and J by 8 bases, with 22 bases between the two germline ends. CDR3 coding DNA: TGTGCCAGCCAGAGATTAAACGGCCCCGGGGAAGCTTTCTTT. Translation gives CASQRLNGPGEAFF.

The chain joins TRBV29-1 to TRBJ1-1; D is unresolved. V was cut by 1 base and J by 7 bases, with 10 bases left in between. Germline lookup yields CDR1 SQVTM and CDR2 ANQGSEA. The length of the CDR3 is 12 residues. The DNA of the CDR3 is TGCAGCGTTGAAGGTTTGGCCAGTGAAGCTTTCTTT. Translated, it gives CSVEGLASEAFF.

The V and J genes are TRBV6-5 and TRBJ2-1, with TRBD2 identical over 8 bases. The length of the CDR3 is 16 residues. Germline CDR1 and CDR2: MNHEY and SVGAGI. Trimming at V came to 4 bases and at J to 0 bases, leaving 5 bases not matched to a gene. This chain's CDR3 is CASSSSSGSSYNEQFF. CDR3 DNA sequence: TGTGCCAGCAGTTCCTCAAGCGGGAGCTCCTACAATGAGCAGTTCTTC.

V gene TRBV7-2 combines with J gene TRBJ2-7; TRBD1 agrees at 9 bases. This CDR3 contains 15 residues. V trimming: 5 bases; J trimming: 4 bases; junction bases outside the gene matches: 9. Germline V gene sequence: CDR1 SGHTA, CDR2 FQGNSA. CDR3 coding DNA: TGTGCCAGCAGCGCAACAGGGGGCATGGGTTACGAGCAGTACTTC. Translated: CASSATGGMGYEQYF.

This clone has a handful of counts. V usage is TRBV5-1 and J usage is TRBJ2-7, with D perhaps TRBD1 (6 bases). Germline V gene sequence: CDR1 SGHRS, CDR2 YFSETQ. V dropped 3 bases and J dropped 5 bases, with 18 bases sitting between them. CDR3 length: 15 residues. The CDR3 DNA reads as TGCGCCAGCAGCTCCGGGCACAGGGATGCGAACGAGCAGTACTTC. It translates to CASSSGHRDANEQYF.

The chain combines TRBV15 with TRBJ1-1; the D gene is possibly TRBD1 (6 bases). The CDR3 spans 14 residues. Germline V gene sequence: CDR1 LNHNV, CDR2 YYDKDF (reference sequence). V was trimmed by 0 bases and J by 7 bases, leaving 12 bases between them. In DNA, the CDR3 is TGTGCCACCAGCAGAGATTTGGGGGCGAGTGAAGCTTTCTTT. Translating gives CATSRDLGASEAFF.

The chain links TRBV12-5 to TRBJ1-1, with D unresolved. The germline gives CDR1 LGHNT, CDR2 FRNRAP. The CDR3 runs 13 residues. Trimming took off 5 bases at V and 0 bases at J, with 7 bases between the two ends. CDR3 nucleotide sequence: TGTGCTAGTGGTGAGCGAGTGAACACTGAAGCTTTCTTT. Translated, it gives CASGERVNTEAFF.